The entry that follows covers one TCR beta chain sequence. Its antigen specificity is not known. Base-call qualities are not available, and no considerably larger clone is one nucleotide away. The data were obtained in a study of prognosis after radiotherapy for stage I lung cancer (dated by TCRdb to the early 2020s). Study-wide context: Roughly 20 stage I NSCLC patients were enrolled in Nanjing, China, between early 2018 and 2019. Roughly 14 patients presented with newly diagnosed primary stage I lung tumors, and roughly 5 carried oligometastatic NSCLC following surgical resection of the primary tumor. Every patient was regarded as medically inoperable, because of comorbidities in more than 10 cases and refusal of surgery in roughly seven cases. The cohort was made up of about 13 men and more than 5 women, with a median age of around 74 years and an age range of roughly 50 to 95 years. Eleven to twelve patients had adenocarcinoma and about seven had squamous cell carcinoma as the tumor histology. Image-guided IMRT or VMAT was used to deliver SBRT in 3 to 5 fractions at a biologically effective dose of at least 100 Gy. SBRT was not combined with any concurrent therapy in any patient. About 20% of the 19 patients developed distant metastases after SBRT, at a median of roughly seven months; the other 15 showed no significant progression. This study profiled peripheral blood TCR beta repertoires from stage I NSCLC patients before and after stereotactic body radiotherapy and linked the repertoires to distant failure. A total of roughly 38 blood samples from roughly 20 patients were sequenced, with one sample obtained before and one obtained after SBRT for each patient.

All patients had node-negative disease on CT and PET/CT, and none had a history of other malignancies or had previously received chemotherapy or radiotherapy. At each of the two time points, 5.5 to 6 milliliters of peripheral venous blood were collected into EDTA tubes. Ficoll-Paque Plus density-gradient centrifugation was used to isolate PBMCs. Right after collection, samples were placed at -80 degrees C and kept there until analysis. Two rounds of multiplex PCR on genomic DNA were used to amplify the TCR beta CDR3 region. The first PCR round used primers specific to each TRBV and TRBJ gene, with sequences filed in Chinese patent CN105087789A. Universal primers were used in the second PCR round. The Roche High Pure PCR Template Preparation Kit was used to extract genomic DNA from the frozen PBMCs. Libraries were sequenced paired-end with 151 bp reads on an Illumina HiSeq 3000. Processing in the source paper ran as follows. CutAdapt was used to remove raw reads lacking the multiplex PCR primer sequences. High-quality paired reads were merged into contigs with PEAR. MiXCR assigned TRB V, D and J gene segments to each contig by aligning to reference sequences. CDR3 sequences were clustered by base quality and sequence similarity to remove sequencing errors. Shannon entropy normalized by the natural log of productive TCR sequence number was used as the measure of diversity. To get clonality, Shannon entropy was divided by the natural log of the number of unique clonotypes, and that result was subtracted from one. Using the Youden index from ROC curves, the researchers picked the repertoire-metric cut-offs for progression-free survival, and all analyses were carried out in R 3.5.3. In TCRdb, the public reads were trimmed at Q25 with fastp and aligned with MiXCR, with productive beta chains retained. Rows are unified per CDR3 protein, each entry keeping the most common DNA and genes. The V and J calls here are based on TCRdb, not the publication. The sample table records about 14,000 distinct CDR3 sequences; approximately 60% of these occur just once. The ten largest account for approximately 24% of the sample.

The paper as a whole reports these results and caveats: Differences by metastasis status were reportedly seen in TRBV and TRBJ usage frequencies, involving two V genes at baseline and, after SBRT, nine V genes and two J genes. Whether the expanded TCR clones were tumor-specific was not determined. No adjustment for multiple comparisons was applied to any of the reported P values. Post-SBRT Shannon entropy and its change from baseline were lower in patients who developed distant metastases; baseline Shannon entropy was not associated with metastases. A decrease in unique TCR clone counts was observed after SBRT (median approximately 10,000 before versus several thousand after; Wilcoxon paired P=0.011). The study was limited by the small cohort and short follow-up, and independent validation of the study findings is required.

The junction shows trimming of 6 bases on V and 6 bases on J, and the gene matches do not reach 6 bases of it. Including cysteine and phenylalanine, the CDR3 has 15 amino acids. Kept here is only the CDR3 DNA, which spans 45 bases and is read in frame from base 1. The germline V gene supplies CDR1 SNHLY and CDR2 FYNNEI. This receptor was taken from a donor of 50 years or more with non-small cell lung cancer. The V and J segments used are TRBV2 and TRBJ1-6; 9 bases in the middle match TRBD1. Sequences were derived from PBMCs, sampled before or after stereotactic body radiation therapy (not recorded which). The CDR3 protein sequence reads: CASRNDRGFNSPLHF. The bases are TGTGCCAGCAGAAACGACAGGGGGTTTAATTCACCCCTCCACTTT.